This T cell receptor (beta chain) came from a study of beta chain features in type 1 diabetes. The CDR3 has 15 residues. Deletions cut 5 bases from V and 0 bases from J, with 11 bases between. The germline CDR1 and CDR2 sequences are SGHAT and FQDESV (reference sequence). Expressed TCRB transcripts were sequenced, since all the RNA that had been isolated was reverse transcribed. Repertoires were generated with immunoSEQ multiplex PCR, while TCRdb's copy carries only in-frame clones and drops some. The table includes almost 350,000 clones, around 7.6% detected once. The material sequenced was central memory CD4+ T cells from blood. The rearrangement uses TRBV11-1 and TRBJ1-5; a possible D gene is TRBD1 (6 bases). This clonotype was obtained from a woman aged 18-35 years in good health. CDR3 loop: CASSQGQYSNQPQHF. CDR3 in DNA: TGTGCCAGCAGCCAAGGACAGTATAGCAATCAGCCCCAGCATTTT.